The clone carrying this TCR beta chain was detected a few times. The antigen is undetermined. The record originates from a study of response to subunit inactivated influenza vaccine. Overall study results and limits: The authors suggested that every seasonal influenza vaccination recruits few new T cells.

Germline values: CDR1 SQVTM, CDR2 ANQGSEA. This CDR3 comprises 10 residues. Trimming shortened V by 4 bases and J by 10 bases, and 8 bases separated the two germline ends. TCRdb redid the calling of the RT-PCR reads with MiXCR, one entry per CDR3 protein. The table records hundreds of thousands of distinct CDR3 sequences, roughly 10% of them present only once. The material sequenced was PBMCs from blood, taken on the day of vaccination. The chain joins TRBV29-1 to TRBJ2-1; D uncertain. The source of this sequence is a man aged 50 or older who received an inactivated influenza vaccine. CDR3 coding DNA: TGCAGCGTTGGGGGATTAGAGCAGTTCTTC. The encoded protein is CSVGGLEQFF.